This TCR beta chain emerged from a study of blood T cells in healthy people across ages. The wider study: In model experiments, template switching was able to capture about one barcoded beta molecule for every two T cells that were present.

Per the germline V gene, CDR1 is SGHNT and CDR2 is YYREEE (reference sequence). Trimming cost V 3 bases and J 5 bases, with 11 bases left between them. The CDR3 runs 13 residues. Alongside a J-beta primer mix, a sample-barcoded 5' primer served in a second PCR lasting about 6 to 11 cycles. MiXCR, run by TCRdb on the 5' RACE reads, gives a single entry per CDR3 protein. In the table there are around 1.7 million distinct CDR3 sequences, about 28% of which are singletons. This receptor was obtained from a woman in her 30s in good health. Material: blood. V and J are TRBV5-4 and TRBJ2-5; D is unclear. The CDR3 DNA reads as TGTGCCAGCAGCTCGAATGATCAGGAGACCCAGTACTTC. Translation: CASSSNDQETQYF.